The rows below give T cell receptor beta chains drawn from one sample of a study of T-cell memory formation after mild COVID-19. TCRdb processed the 5' RACE reads anew with MiXCR; each CDR3 protein has one entry. Of roughly 400,000 distinct CDR3 sequences listed, roughly 15% were seen once; the top ten hold roughly 21%. Sequenced sample: PBMCs or a T cell subset sorted from them (not recorded which). The origin of the receptors is a young man who had mild COVID-19 (a few samples of this study predate the infection). Cell type and time point are not known. Both conserved end residues are part of each CDR3. D genes are given only for firm matches. For some rows the clone size is stated as once, few or many, or as a class when expanded; others skip it.

V	size	D	J	length	CDR3	DNA
TRBV7-9	NA	NA	TRBJ1-1	15	CASSPQGGANTEAFF	TGTGCCAGCAGCCCCCAGGGTGGCGCCAACACTGAAGCTTTCTTT
TRBV6-6	NA	NA	TRBJ1-2	11	CASSYVTGYTF	TGTGCCAGCAGTTACGTGACCGGCTACACCTTC
TRBV12-3/TRBV12-4	NA	NA	TRBJ1-1	14	CASKGPMMNTEAFF	TGTGCCAGCAAAGGGCCCATGATGAACACTGAAGCTTTCTTT
TRBV5-1	many	NA	TRBJ2-1	15	CASKPLGGNDNEQFF	TGCGCCAGCAAGCCCCTTGGTGGGAATGACAATGAGCAGTTCTTC
TRBV6-1	few	NA	TRBJ1-2	13	CASSEVASYGYTF	TGTGCCAGCAGTGAAGTCGCCAGCTATGGCTACACCTTC
TRBV5-6	NA	NA	TRBJ2-1	13	CASSLSGGPEQFF	TGTGCCAGCAGCTTGTCTGGGGGGCCCGAGCAGTTCTTC
TRBV7-9	NA	NA	TRBJ1-1	15	CASSLGAVMNTEAFF	TGTGCCAGCAGCTTAGGGGCAGTCATGAACACTGAAGCTTTCTTT
TRBV6-1	NA	NA	TRBJ2-3	15	CASSEWGGRTDTQYF	TGTGCCAGCAGTGAATGGGGGGGCCGCACAGATACGCAGTATTTT
TRBV28	NA	NA	TRBJ2-3	17	CASRPFPQGVETDTQYF	TGTGCCAGCAGGCCCTTCCCCCAGGGTGTCGAAACAGATACGCAGTATTTT
TRBV7-2	few	TRBD2	TRBJ2-5	16	CASSLFPSGASETQYF	TGTGCCAGCAGCTTATTCCCTAGCGGGGCTTCTGAGACCCAGTACTTC
TRBV7-2	many	NA	TRBJ2-1	11	CASSLGKEQFF	TGTGCCAGCAGCCTTGGTAAGGAGCAGTTCTTC
TRBV18	few	TRBD2	TRBJ2-3	16	CASSPVPGLVADTQYF	TGTGCCAGCTCACCTGTCCCGGGACTAGTCGCAGATACGCAGTATTTT
TRBV21-1	few	NA	TRBJ1-2	14	CASKGRLTMNGYTF	TGTGCCAGCAAGGGACGGCTAACTATGAATGGCTACACCTTC
TRBV12-3/TRBV12-4	NA	TRBD1	TRBJ1-5	15	CASRKETGRHQPQHF	TGTGCCAGCAGGAAAGAGACAGGGCGGCATCAGCCCCAGCATTTT
TRBV7-9	NA	NA	TRBJ1-6	14	CASSRGGQYSPLHF	TGTGCCAGCAGCCGCGGGGGGCAATATTCACCCCTCCACTTT
TRBV4-1	few	NA	TRBJ1-1	15	CASSLSGGGHTEAFF	TGCGCCAGCAGCCTGAGCGGGGGAGGACACACTGAAGCTTTCTTT
TRBV5-1	few	NA	TRBJ1-1	11	CASQETGEAFF	TGCGCCAGCCAGGAAACCGGTGAAGCTTTCTTT
TRBV11-2	few	TRBD2	TRBJ2-2	14	CASSLRRGAGELFF	TGTGCCAGCAGCTTACGGCGGGGGGCCGGGGAGCTGTTTTTT
TRBV5-1	many	NA	TRBJ2-1	17	CASSLQTPGPPYNEQFF	TGCGCCAGCAGCTTGCAAACTCCGGGACCGCCCTACAATGAGCAGTTCTTC
TRBV29-1	many	NA	TRBJ2-3	11	CSVDMSDTQYF	TGCAGCGTTGATATGTCAGATACGCAGTATTTT
TRBV6-6	NA	NA	TRBJ1-6	17	CASSYSHNTYAPISLHF	TGTGCCAGCAGTTACTCCCACAACACCTACGCTCCCATATCCCTCCACTTT
TRBV9	few	TRBD2	TRBJ2-1	13	CASNAGGSNEQFF	TGTGCCAGCAACGCGGGGGGCAGCAATGAGCAGTTCTTC
TRBV29-1	NA	NA	TRBJ2-1	13	CSSGAHSHNEQFF	TGCAGCTCCGGGGCACACAGCCACAATGAGCAGTTCTTC
TRBV7-6	NA	NA	TRBJ1-1	12	CASSLPDTEAFF	TGTGCCAGCAGCTTGCCCGACACTGAAGCTTTCTTT
TRBV7-9	NA	NA	TRBJ2-1	15	CASSLALVDYNEQFF	TGTGCCAGCAGCTTAGCTCTAGTAGATTACAATGAGCAGTTCTTC
TRBV5-1	NA	NA	TRBJ1-1	14	CASSLTGADTEAFF	TGCGCCAGCAGCTTAACGGGGGCGGACACTGAAGCTTTCTTT
TRBV29-1	NA	NA	TRBJ2-2	13	CSVRRANTGELFF	TGCAGCGTTCGCAGGGCGAACACCGGGGAGCTGTTTTTT
TRBV18	NA	NA	TRBJ1-3	14	CASSGQNYGNTIYF	TGTGCCAGCTCTGGTCAGAATTACGGAAACACCATATATTTT
TRBV27	many	NA	TRBJ2-3	14	CASSSNAGTDTQYF	TGTGCCAGCAGTAGTAACGCTGGCACAGATACGCAGTATTTT
TRBV11-1	few	TRBD1	TRBJ2-1	15	CASSPWTGDNNEQFF	TGTGCCAGCAGCCCCTGGACAGGGGATAACAATGAGCAGTTCTTC
TRBV28	few	NA	TRBJ1-1	12	CASSRKRTEAFF	TGTGCCAGCAGCCGAAAACGGACTGAAGCTTTCTTT
TRBV4-3	NA	NA	TRBJ2-2	15	CASSQETWNTGELFF	TGCGCCAGCAGCCAGGAGACTTGGAACACCGGGGAGCTGTTTTTT
TRBV10-3	NA	NA	TRBJ1-1	16	CAICSFTDGGNTEAFF	TGTGCCATCTGTTCTTTCACCGACGGAGGGAACACTGAAGCTTTCTTT
TRBV5-1	many	NA	TRBJ2-3	14	CASSLEAVTDTQYF	TGCGCCAGCAGCTTGGAGGCAGTCACAGATACGCAGTATTTT
TRBV12-3/TRBV12-4	few	NA	TRBJ2-7	14	CASSLWGLPYEQYF	TGTGCCAGCAGTTTATGGGGATTACCTTACGAGCAGTACTTC
TRBV18	few	TRBD1	TRBJ2-5	16	CASSLIGTGAQETQYF	TGTGCCAGCTCCCTTATAGGGACAGGGGCCCAAGAGACCCAGTACTTC
TRBV20-1	NA	TRBD1	TRBJ1-6	15	CSARPGTVYNSPLHF	TGCAGTGCTAGGCCGGGGACAGTCTATAATTCACCCCTCCACTTT
TRBV29-1	few	NA	TRBJ1-1	10	CCVLNTEAFF	TGCTGTGTGCTGAACACTGAAGCTTTCTTT
TRBV20-1	NA	NA	TRBJ1-1	14	CSARASLARTGAFF	TGCAGTGCTAGAGCCTCTCTGGCCAGGACTGGGGCTTTCTTT
TRBV12-3/TRBV12-4	NA	TRBD1	TRBJ1-3	18	CASRVATGTGSSGNTIYF	TGTGCCAGCAGAGTGGCTACCGGGACAGGGAGCTCTGGAAACACCATATATTTT
TRBV6-5	NA	NA	TRBJ1-5	15	CASSESWGAYQPQHF	TGTGCCAGCAGCGAGAGTTGGGGGGCGTATCAGCCCCAGCATTTT
TRBV7-2	NA	NA	TRBJ1-6	17	CASGPWGASSYNSPLHF	TGTGCCAGCGGACCGTGGGGGGCGAGCTCCTATAATTCACCCCTCCACTTT
TRBV24-1	few	TRBD1	TRBJ2-5	16	CATSGTNGQGYETQYF	TGTGCCACCAGTGGTACAAACGGACAGGGCTATGAGACCCAGTACTTC
TRBV20-1	NA	NA	TRBJ2-7	15	CSARDGTRSSYEQYF	TGCAGTGCTAGAGACGGAACTAGATCCTCCTACGAGCAGTACTTC
TRBV9	NA	NA	TRBJ2-3	14	CASSVATGSDTQYF	TGTGCCAGCAGCGTAGCGACGGGTTCGGATACGCAGTATTTT
TRBV6-1	NA	TRBD2	TRBJ2-7	13	CASSREVSYEQYF	TGTGCCAGCAGCCGGGAGGTTTCCTACGAGCAGTACTTC
TRBV20-1	NA	NA	TRBJ2-5	13	CSASLGVQETQYF	TGCAGTGCTAGTCTTGGCGTCCAAGAGACCCAGTACTTC
TRBV4-1	few	TRBD1	TRBJ1-5	15	CASSPTGGRNQPQHF	TGCGCCAGCAGTCCTACAGGGGGTCGCAATCAGCCCCAGCATTTT
TRBV6-2/TRBV6-3	NA	NA	TRBJ1-6	14	CASNPGGFRSPLHF	TGTGCCAGCAACCCGGGGGGGTTTCGGTCACCCCTCCACTTT
TRBV12-3/TRBV12-4	NA	TRBD1	TRBJ1-2	14	CASTLDRGQDGYTF	TGTGCCAGCACCCTGGACAGGGGGCAGGATGGCTACACCTTC
TRBV5-1	NA	NA	TRBJ2-7	15	CASSLVQGNYYEQYF	TGCGCCAGCAGCTTGGTCCAGGGAAACTACTACGAGCAGTACTTC
TRBV7-2	NA	NA	TRBJ2-3	14	CASSLSDLVYTQYF	TGTGCCAGCAGCTTAAGTGATCTTGTATATACGCAGTATTTT
TRBV7-9	few	NA	TRBJ1-5	14	CASSAPGQLEPQHF	TGTGCCAGCAGCGCACCAGGGCAACTTGAGCCCCAGCATTTT